This entry concerns a single TCR beta chain. Its antigen remains undetermined. Within one base of it there is no much larger clone, and no base qualities were kept. From V the trimming removes 4 bases and from J it removes 5 bases, while the gene matches leave 9 bases of the junction unaccounted for. The CDR3 sequence holds 15 residues, the cysteine and phenylalanine included. The retained sequence is limited to the CDR3, 45 bases, with the frame set at the first base. The germline V gene supplies CDR1 SGHTA and CDR2 FQGNSA. These data come from a study of molecular identifiers for immune sequencing clone quantification listed by TCRdb under 2018. Background for the entire study: For a replicate experiment, RNA from around 20,000 or 100,000 naive CD8 T cells was divided into five aliquots, and four of the five aliquots were sequenced. This methods study benchmarked molecular-identifier clustering-based TCR repertoire sequencing (MIDCIRS) and TCR RNA copy counting, using CD8 T cells to do so.

On the study overall, not on this receptor specifically: The sizes of highly expanded clones could end up underestimated when identical TCR molecules share a barcode. When barcode sub-clustering was left out, chimeric consensus sequences inflated TCR diversity, with chimeras reaching as high as 47%. The naive libraries included spiked-in Jurkat TCR RNA (roughly nine copies' worth), and this Jurkat TCR RNA is not part of the donor repertoire. About three recovered TCR RNA copies per cell were obtained by modeling, versus about ten by digital PCR, implying a capture efficiency of 25% to 30%. Spiked-in Jurkat TCR RNA equivalent to a single cell was reported to be detectable even among fewer than 1.2 million naive CD8 T cells. Clones above 20 RNA copies held over 99% of molecules in CMV-specific effector cells but under 1% in naive cells.

Library method: PCR. Sequencing relied on a NextSeq 500. Bulk TCR libraries were made following a previously described method, with the TCR primers given in Table S5. Total RNA was purified with the Qiagen AllPrep DNA/RNA kit. Reads from multiple sequencing runs of the same library were pooled before analysis. In the authors' own workflow: Reads were retained only if an exact TCR constant sequence was present, and the retained reads were trimmed to 150 nt and grouped according to their 12-nt molecular barcodes. Reads within each barcode group were sub-clustered using a 15% Levenshtein threshold, and quality-weighted consensus sequences were constructed for each RNA molecule. Non-functional sequences were filtered out, along with any lower-count sequence sitting one edit away from another sequence. Based on fitting two negative binomial distributions, any barcode sub-cluster with under 20% of the maximum read count was discarded. TCRdb ran its own pipeline on the public reads, namely fastp trimming at Q25 and MiXCR clone calling, and kept in-frame beta chains. Each entry merges the rows of one CDR3 protein and shows their most common DNA and genes. TCRdb's processing, not the authors' own work, is the source of the V and J calls. Across this sample there are around 320,000 distinct CDR3 sequences, with roughly a quarter seen only once. Of the sample, around 0.76% is held by the ten largest clones.

Libraries of naive CD8 T cells were generated from roughly 20,000 to 1,000,000 sorted cells, with 10%, 30% or 50% of the purified RNA used. Naive CD8 T cells, defined as CD8+CD4-CCR7+CD45RA+, were FACS-sorted into RLT Plus buffer on a BD FACSAria II. Detection sensitivity was tested by spiking Jurkat RNA equal to some 10 TCR copies' worth into samples containing roughly 18,000-1,000,000 naive CD8 T cells. CD8 T cells were enriched using RosetteSep CD8+ T Cell Enrichment Cocktail and Ficoll-Paque, and the enriched cells then underwent ACK red cell lysis. The sequenced sample was naive CD8+ T cells from blood, with Jurkat cell RNA spiked in. What the cell subset or site label conveys for this sample: FACS-sorted CD8+CD4-CCR7+CD45RA+ naive T cells. The source is a human donor in good health. Some libraries in this study had Jurkat cell RNA spiked in. The chain is made from TRBV7-2 and TRBJ2-7; TRBD2 agrees with 9 junctional bases. The bases read TGTGCCAGCAGCTCAGGTGGTAGCGGGGGCGACGAGCAGTACTTC. This encodes CASSSGGSGGDEQYF.